The sequence of this T cell receptor beta chain was determined in a study of T-cell memory formation after mild COVID-19. The CDR3 is 14 amino acids. Germline V gives CDR1 MNHEY, CDR2 SVGAGI. With 0 bases clipped from V and 8 bases from J, the junction kept 3 bases outside the gene matches. MiXCR, run by TCRdb on the 5' RACE reads, gives a single entry per CDR3 protein. The table records some 200,000 distinct CDR3 sequences, around 21% of them present only once. The rearrangement links TRBV6-5 to TRBJ1-2, with 10 bases aligning to TRBD1. The TCR originated in an adult woman who had mild COVID-19 (a few samples of this study predate the infection). Cell type and time point are not known. The sample taken for sequencing was PBMCs or a T cell subset sorted from them (not recorded which). CDR3: CASSYSGTGEGYTF. The CDR3 DNA reads as TGTGCCAGCAGTTACTCCGGGACAGGGGAGGGCTACACCTTC.